This is a list of T cell receptor beta chains from one sample in a study of T cell repertoires in cytomegalovirus infection. Each CDR3 protein is one row after TCRdb ran MiXCR on the reads. The repertoire holds some 920,000 distinct CDR3 sequences, with approximately 33% as singletons. No antigens are known for them. Sequenced material: cultured CD8+ T cells from PBMCs, taken from culture after CMV antigen stimulation. These receptors were taken from a human donor in good health (CMV status not recorded). Some clones in this sample may be carry-over from other donors' samples. Both conserved end residues are part of each CDR3. A D gene is named only where the DNA matches it firmly. The size of a clone is reported for some rows only, either as once, few or many, or as a class for expanded clones.

v_call	clone_size	j_call	d_call	cdr3_aa	cdr3_nt
TRBV29-1	few	TRBJ1-3	NA	CSVHRGAGNTIYF	TGCAGCGTCCATAGGGGGGCTGGAAACACCATATATTTT
TRBV4-3	NA	TRBJ1-3	NA	CASRGAAGPIF	TGCGCCAGCAGGGGGGCAGCCGGCCCCATCTTT
TRBV6-2/TRBV6-3	few	TRBJ2-1	TRBD2	CASSPPGLADYEQFF	TGTGCCAGCAGTCCCCCGGGACTAGCTGACTATGAGCAGTTCTTC
TRBV6-6	NA	TRBJ2-1	NA	CAKDWGQFF	TGTGCCAAGGACTGGGGGCAGTTCTTC
TRBV29-1	NA	TRBJ2-1	NA	CSVLSGPPSPYNEQFF	TGCAGCGTTCTTTCCGGGCCCCCTTCGCCCTACAATGAGCAGTTCTTC
TRBV27	NA	TRBJ1-2	TRBD1	CASIFGQGGYGYTF	TGTGCCAGCATTTTCGGACAGGGGGGCTATGGCTACACCTTC
TRBV6-2/TRBV6-3	few	TRBJ2-1	TRBD2	CASSLLAGGVYNEQFF	TGTGCCAGCAGTTTGTTAGCGGGGGGCGTCTACAATGAGCAGTTCTTC
TRBV27	NA	TRBJ2-1	NA	CASSSIHDNEQFF	TGTGCCAGCAGTTCGATCCATGACAATGAGCAGTTCTTC
TRBV27	few	TRBJ1-5	NA	CASSLLWGTNQPQHF	TGTGCCAGCAGTCTACTCTGGGGTACTAATCAGCCCCAGCATTTT
TRBV2	NA	TRBJ2-6	TRBD1	CASSGNSGTGYRGSYGANVLTF	TGTGCCAGCAGTGGAAATTCCGGGACAGGCTATCGAGGGTCCTATGGGGCCAACGTCCTGACTTTC
TRBV12-3/TRBV12-4	NA	TRBJ1-5	TRBD1	CASSLSPGQEPQHF	TGTGCCAGCAGTTTAAGTCCCGGACAGGAACCCCAGCATTTT
TRBV27	NA	TRBJ2-5	NA	CASSGWFGETQYF	TGTGCCAGCAGTGGGTGGTTTGGGGAGACCCAGTACTTC
TRBV19	few	TRBJ1-5	NA	CASSTEGDSNQPQHF	TGTGCCAGTAGTACCGAGGGGGATAGCAATCAGCCCCAGCATTTT
TRBV7-3	NA	TRBJ2-3	NA	CAINGVSTDTQYF	TGTGCCATCAATGGGGTTAGCACAGATACGCAGTATTTT
TRBV2	NA	TRBJ2-3	TRBD1	CASEDRVDTQYF	TGTGCCAGCGAAGACAGGGTGGATACGCAGTATTTT
TRBV7-6	few	TRBJ1-4	NA	CASSLNHNEKLFF	TGTGCCAGCAGCTTAAATCATAATGAAAAACTGTTTTTT
TRBV27	NA	TRBJ2-1	TRBD2	CASRNSGGPPYNEQFF	TGTGCCAGCAGAAATAGCGGGGGGCCACCCTACAATGAGCAGTTCTTC
TRBV15	NA	TRBJ2-2	TRBD2	CATLGTRLDTGELFF	TGTGCCACCTTGGGGACTAGACTAGACACCGGGGAGCTGTTTTTT
TRBV9	few	TRBJ1-3	TRBD1	CASSSRTGSGNTIYF	TGTGCCAGCAGCTCCAGGACAGGCTCTGGAAACACCATATATTTT
TRBV6-1	NA	TRBJ2-7	NA	CASTHGPGPSYEQYF	TGTGCCAGCACCCACGGTCCTGGCCCTTCCTACGAGCAGTACTTC
TRBV7-9	NA	TRBJ2-3	TRBD2	CASIQRGSPTDTQYF	TGTGCCAGCATCCAGCGGGGCAGCCCCACAGATACGCAGTATTTT
TRBV7-8	NA	TRBJ2-3	TRBD2	CASSQKKGLPTDTQYF	TGTGCCAGCAGCCAAAAGAAGGGACTACCCACAGATACGCAGTATTTT
TRBV10-3	few	TRBJ2-1	TRBD2	CAIRGTNSHDEQFF	TGTGCCATCAGGGGGACTAACTCCCATGATGAGCAGTTCTTC
TRBV9	many	TRBJ2-1	NA	CASTPGAKAPLKQFF	TGTGCCAGCACCCCTGGTGCAAAGGCCCCGTTAAAGCAGTTCTTC
TRBV7-9	many	TRBJ2-2	NA	CASSGGYANTGELFF	TGTGCCAGCAGCGGCGGGTACGCGAACACCGGGGAGCTGTTTTTT
TRBV27	NA	TRBJ2-5	NA	CASSISRAQETQYF	TGTGCCAGCAGTATCTCGCGGGCCCAAGAGACCCAGTACTTC
TRBV7-2	few	TRBJ1-2	TRBD1	CASSIWTGDLNYGYTF	TGTGCCAGCAGCATTTGGACAGGGGATTTGAACTATGGCTACACCTTC
TRBV7-2	NA	TRBJ2-7	NA	CASSTTISYEQYF	TGTGCCAGTAGTACAACTATCTCCTACGAGCAGTACTTC
TRBV7-8	many	TRBJ1-2	NA	CASSSSWTASFYGYTF	TGTGCCAGCAGCTCAAGCTGGACAGCGAGCTTCTATGGCTACACCTTC
TRBV6-1	many	TRBJ1-2	NA	CASTDGSGYTF	TGTGCCAGCACGGACGGGTCTGGCTACACCTTC
TRBV19	NA	TRBJ1-1	NA	CASSAGGYLGTEAFF	TGTGCCAGTAGTGCAGGAGGGTATCTTGGCACTGAAGCTTTCTTT
TRBV29-1	NA	TRBJ1-1	NA	CSGLRRGDTEAFF	TGCAGCGGTCTTAGGCGGGGGGACACTGAAGCTTTCTTT
TRBV10-3	NA	TRBJ1-4	NA	CAISQPGEKLFF	TGTGCCATCAGCCAGCCTGGTGAAAAACTGTTTTTT
TRBV6-5	NA	TRBJ2-1	NA	CASSYSSSFPYNEQFF	TGTGCCAGCAGTTACTCGAGCAGCTTCCCCTACAATGAGCAGTTCTTC
TRBV20-1	once	TRBJ1-2	NA	CSVIHPGRYGYTF	TGCAGTGTTATACACCCGGGTCGCTATGGCTACACCTTC
TRBV27	NA	TRBJ2-5	TRBD1	CASSTGGLETQYF	TGTGCCAGCAGCACAGGGGGCTTGGAGACCCAGTACTTC
TRBV4-1	few	TRBJ1-2	TRBD1	CASSQDETGFYGYTF	TGCGCCAGCAGCCAAGATGAGACAGGGTTCTATGGCTACACCTTC
TRBV7-3	NA	TRBJ2-2	NA	CASSFAANTGELFF	TGTGCCAGCAGCTTCGCAGCGAACACCGGGGAGCTGTTTTTT
TRBV19	NA	TRBJ2-5	NA	CVSTQGGARTKETQYF	TGTGTCAGTACCCAGGGGGGAGCTAGAACTAAAGAGACCCAGTACTTC
TRBV12-3/TRBV12-4	NA	TRBJ1-3	NA	CASTAGFVHDTIYF	TGTGCCAGCACCGCAGGATTTGTCCACGACACCATATATTTT
TRBV6-1	few	TRBJ1-2	TRBD1	CATGTGRHYGYTF	TGTGCCACCGGGACAGGGAGGCACTATGGCTACACCTTC
TRBV7-2	NA	TRBJ2-1	NA	CASSDRDPYNEQFF	TGTGCCAGCAGCGACCGGGACCCCTACAATGAGCAGTTCTTC
TRBV27	NA	TRBJ2-1	NA	CASSPRGYGYNEQFF	TGTGCCAGCAGTCCCCGGGGGTACGGGTACAATGAGCAGTTCTTC
TRBV5-4	NA	TRBJ2-1	NA	CASSLVTMWIHEQFF	TGTGCCAGCAGCTTGGTGACAATGTGGATCCATGAGCAGTTCTTC
TRBV4-1	NA	TRBJ1-3	NA	CASSQELASAGNTIYF	TGCGCCAGCAGCCAAGAGCTCGCCTCGGCTGGAAACACCATATATTTT
TRBV9	NA	TRBJ2-3	NA	CASSVGGQGGSADTQYF	TGTGCCAGCAGCGTAGGCGGGCAGGGGGGTTCCGCAGATACGCAGTATTTT
TRBV7-9	few	TRBJ1-4	TRBD1	CASSSTGTGAKLFF	TGTGCCAGCAGCTCCACCGGGACAGGGGCAAAACTGTTTTTT
TRBV7-8	few	TRBJ1-5	NA	CASSSRPGGSNQPQHF	TGTGCCAGCAGCTCCAGACCCGGCGGGAGCAATCAGCCCCAGCATTTT
TRBV19	few	TRBJ1-6	TRBD1	CASRGRGYNSPLHF	TGTGCCAGTAGGGGCAGGGGGTATAATTCACCCCTCCACTTT
TRBV20-1	NA	TRBJ1-5	NA	CSARDGKGPSNQPQHF	TGCAGTGCTAGAGATGGGAAGGGTCCGAGTAATCAGCCCCAGCATTTT
TRBV19	few	TRBJ2-1	TRBD1	CACLGDRQNEQFF	TGTGCCTGCTTAGGGGACAGGCAAAATGAGCAGTTCTTC
TRBV6-5	NA	TRBJ2-2	TRBD1	CASSYDQGAEIGELFF	TGTGCCAGCAGTTACGATCAGGGGGCTGAAATCGGGGAGCTGTTTTTT
TRBV27	few	TRBJ2-7	TRBD1	CASSYRGAGYEQYF	TGTGCCAGCAGTTACAGGGGCGCTGGCTACGAGCAGTACTTC
TRBV6-5	NA	TRBJ1-1	NA	CASSYGQSNTEAFF	TGTGCCAGCAGTTATGGGCAATCGAACACTGAAGCTTTCTTT
TRBV28	NA	TRBJ2-3	NA	CASSFGPSTITDTQYF	TGTGCCAGCAGTTTTGGGCCTTCTACCATCACAGATACGCAGTATTTT
TRBV7-9	NA	TRBJ2-7	TRBD2	CASSAGGSEQYF	TGTGCCAGCAGCGCGGGGGGGAGCGAGCAGTACTTC